One sample yielded the 5 T cell receptor beta chains listed below, sequenced in a study of T cell changes during pregnancy in multiple sclerosis. Profiling relied on immunoSEQ multiplex PCR, and the TCRdb table lists in-frame clones only, not all of them. The data show some 70,000 clones, about 90% seen once. The material sequenced was peripheral blood, taken in the second trimester of pregnancy. These receptors were taken from a female donor with multiple sclerosis, enrolled in a pregnancy study.

The chain is built from TRBV6-6 and TRBJ1-6; 11 positions match TRBD1. From germline, CDR1 is MNHNY and CDR2 SVGAGI (reference sequence). Germline trimming cut 4 bases from V and 7 bases from J; bases unmatched to any gene: 6. The CDR3 covers 16 residues. In DNA form, the CDR3 reads TGTGCCAGCAGTTGGCTTGGGACAGGGGGAAATTCACCCCTCCACTTT. Its protein is CASSWLGTGGNSPLHF.

In this sample, this clone turned up once. The chain joins TRBV19 to TRBJ1-5, with unresolved D. The V end was cut by 3 bases, the J end by 5 bases, with 8 bases between. Germline lookup yields CDR1 LNHDA and CDR2 SQIVND (reference sequence). The CDR3 is made up of 13 amino acids. The CDR3 sequence is CASSMGRYQPQHF. CDR3 sequence (DNA): TGTGCCAGTAGTATGGGCCGGTATCAGCCCCAGCATTTT.

As regards this clone: The sample contains more than one DNA sequence encoding this CDR3. This chain links TRBV5-6 with TRBJ1-2; D is perhaps TRBD1 (6 bases). The V gene lost 4 bases and the J gene lost 2 bases, with 9 bases spanning the gap. This CDR3 region has 13 residues. The V gene's germline CDR1 is SGHDT and CDR2 YYEEEE. DNA for the CDR3: TGTGCCAGCAGCCTTGACAGGAACTATGGCTACACCTTC. Encoded protein: CASSLDRNYGYTF.

The chain carries TRBV4-1 and TRBJ2-4, with a possible D match to TRBD2 (5 bases). This CDR3 region has 14 residues. CDR1 MGHRA and CDR2 YSYEKL come from the germline V gene. With 11 bases removed from V and 0 bases from J, the gap between germline ends came to 14 bases. CDR3 sequence reads: CASVRVRAKNIQYF. The DNA for the CDR3 is TGCGCCTCAGTGCGGGTCCGAGCCAAAAACATTCAGTACTTC.

V and J are TRBV10-3 and TRBJ2-1; 10 bases line up with TRBD1. V lost 4 bases to trimming and J lost 0 bases; unmatched junction nucleotides: 12. This CDR3 comprises 19 residues. Germline assignment: CDR1 ENHRY and CDR2 SYGVKD. Here the CDR3 DNA reads TGTGCCATCAGTGTGAATTTACCCGGGACAGGGGTCTCCTACAATGAGCAGTTCTTC. It yields the protein CAISVNLPGTGVSYNEQFF.